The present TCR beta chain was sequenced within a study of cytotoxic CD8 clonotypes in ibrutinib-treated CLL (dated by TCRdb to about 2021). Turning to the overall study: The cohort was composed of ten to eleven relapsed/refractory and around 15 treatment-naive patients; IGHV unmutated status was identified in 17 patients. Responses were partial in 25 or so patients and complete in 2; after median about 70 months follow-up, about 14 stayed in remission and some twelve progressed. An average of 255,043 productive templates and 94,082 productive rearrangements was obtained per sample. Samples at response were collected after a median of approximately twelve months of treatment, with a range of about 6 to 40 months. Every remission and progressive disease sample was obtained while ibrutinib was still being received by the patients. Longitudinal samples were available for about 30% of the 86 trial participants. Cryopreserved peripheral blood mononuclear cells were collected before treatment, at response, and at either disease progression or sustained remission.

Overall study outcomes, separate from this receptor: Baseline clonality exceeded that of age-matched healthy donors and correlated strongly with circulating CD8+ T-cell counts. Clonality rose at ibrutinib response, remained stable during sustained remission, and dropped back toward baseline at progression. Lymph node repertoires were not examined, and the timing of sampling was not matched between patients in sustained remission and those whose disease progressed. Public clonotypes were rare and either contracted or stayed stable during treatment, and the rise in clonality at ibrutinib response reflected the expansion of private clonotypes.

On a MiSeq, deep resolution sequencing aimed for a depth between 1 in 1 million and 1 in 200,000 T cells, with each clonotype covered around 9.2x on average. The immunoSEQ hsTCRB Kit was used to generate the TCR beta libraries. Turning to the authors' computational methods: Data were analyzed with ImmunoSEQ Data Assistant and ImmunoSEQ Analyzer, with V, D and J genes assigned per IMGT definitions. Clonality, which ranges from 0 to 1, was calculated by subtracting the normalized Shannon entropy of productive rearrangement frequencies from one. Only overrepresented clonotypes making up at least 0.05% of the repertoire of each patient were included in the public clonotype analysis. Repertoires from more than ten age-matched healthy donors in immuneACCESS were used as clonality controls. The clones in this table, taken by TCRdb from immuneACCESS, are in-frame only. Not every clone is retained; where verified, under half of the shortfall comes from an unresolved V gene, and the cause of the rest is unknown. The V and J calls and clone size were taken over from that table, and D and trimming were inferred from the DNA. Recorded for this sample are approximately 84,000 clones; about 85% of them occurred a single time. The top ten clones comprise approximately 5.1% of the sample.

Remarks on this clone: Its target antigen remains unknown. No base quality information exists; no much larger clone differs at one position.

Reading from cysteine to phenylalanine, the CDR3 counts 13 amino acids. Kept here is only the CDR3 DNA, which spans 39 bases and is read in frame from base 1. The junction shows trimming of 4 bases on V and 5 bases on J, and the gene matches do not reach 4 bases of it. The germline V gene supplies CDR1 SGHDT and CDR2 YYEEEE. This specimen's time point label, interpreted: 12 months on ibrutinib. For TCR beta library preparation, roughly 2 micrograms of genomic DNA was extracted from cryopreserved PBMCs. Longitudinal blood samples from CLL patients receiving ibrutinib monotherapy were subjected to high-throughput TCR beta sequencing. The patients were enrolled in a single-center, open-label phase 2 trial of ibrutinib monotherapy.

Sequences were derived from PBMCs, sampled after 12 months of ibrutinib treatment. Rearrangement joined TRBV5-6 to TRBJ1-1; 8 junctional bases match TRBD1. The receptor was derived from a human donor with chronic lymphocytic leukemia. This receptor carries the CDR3 CASSAGQATEAFF. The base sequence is TGTGCCAGCAGCGCGGGACAGGCGACTGAAGCTTTCTTT.